A selection of T cell receptor beta chains follows, all from one sample in a study of blood T cell repertoires in COVID-19. Data came from immunoSEQ multiplex PCR; TCRdb stores just in-frame clones and leaves some out. The table lists approximately 210,000 clones, around 80% of them singletons. Specimen: PBMCs or T cells enriched from blood (not recorded which). These receptor sequences come from a man aged 35-49 years who had recovered from COVID-19. CDR3s leave out the opening cysteine and the closing phenylalanine or tryptophan. Each record gives: clone size, V gene, J gene, CDR3 protein. Expanded clones are given a class, and other clones once, few, many or no size at all.

>once|TRBV7-8|TRBJ1-1
ASSPYTEAF
>once|TRBV4-1|TRBJ1-5
ASSQTQFLGQHRNQPQH
>-|TRBV28|TRBJ2-1
ASSMSKGYNEQF
>-|TRBV28|TRBJ2-7
ASSGPHRGYEQY
>-|TRBV6-2/TRBV6-3|TRBJ1-3
ASSPWRQVVSTIY
>-|TRBV4-3|TRBJ1-5
ASSQDLDRPQH
>-|TRBV5-1|TRBJ1-3
ASSLAGSGNTIY
>-|TRBV30|TRBJ2-2
AWSSQGAPGELF
>-|TRBV2|TRBJ1-2
ALGAGANYGYT
>once|TRBV5-1|TRBJ2-3
ASSLAGGTDTQY
>-|TRBV10-3|TRBJ2-3
AISESGRGTDTQY
>once|TRBV30|TRBJ2-5
AWSVRGTHLLETQY
>-|TRBV18|TRBJ1-1
ASSPSRETEAF
>-|TRBV13|TRBJ2-3
ASSLGEAYTQY
>-|TRBV5-1|TRBJ2-5
ASSLDRPQETQY
>-|TRBV10-3|TRBJ2-2
AISPWGEGTGELF
>-|TRBV29-1|TRBJ2-1
SVGTRGWGEQF
>once|TRBV3-1/TRBV3-2|TRBJ2-3
ASSQRVASGADTQY
>-|TRBV12-1|TRBJ1-2
ASSFRGTGGYT
>-|TRBV2|TRBJ1-2
ASKAGGGYT
>-|TRBV5-1|TRBJ2-1
ASSLGLAGTMNEQF
>-|TRBV19|TRBJ1-2
ASSYRVYGYT
>once|TRBV2|TRBJ1-4
ASSESVPGYEKLF
>-|TRBV19|TRBJ2-7
ASIPPTAQGEQY
>-|TRBV5-4|TRBJ2-7
ASSLAGGNGYEQY
>-|TRBV7-9|TRBJ1-5
ASSPEGGPNQPQH
>-|TRBV7-9|TRBJ1-1
ASSLRMGPGGTEAF
>-|TRBV6-5|TRBJ1-1
ASTPEMNTEAF
>-|TRBV29-1|TRBJ1-2
SVQQGYGYT
>few|TRBV5-5|TRBJ2-4
ASSLAGENIQY